One sample yielded the 20 T cell receptor beta chains listed below, sequenced in a study of PD-L1 blockade in urothelial cancer (dated by TCRdb to the late 2010s). The time point label corresponds to: pretreatment peripheral blood. Libraries were built with the immunoSEQ multiplex PCR assay. TCRdb retrieved this table from immuneACCESS and kept in-frame rearrangements only. Not all clones are present; in checked studies, unresolved V genes account for under half, and no reason is known for the remainder. The sample table holds 70,000 to 85,000 clones, of which about nine tenths were seen once. The ten largest clones add up to 3.5% to 5% of the sample. The sample consisted of PBMCs, taken around atezolizumab (anti-PD-L1) treatment. The receptors here all came from a man aged 65 to 79 with urothelial cancer.

A remark on this clone: This may be a read error, as it is one base from a much larger clone. The chain recombines TRBV5-1 with TRBJ1-3; 7 bases fit TRBD1. Germline V gene sequence: CDR1 SGHRS, CDR2 YFSETQ. CDR3 size: 14 residues. V shed 1 base, J shed 3 bases, and the junction held 1 base outside the gene matches. CDR3 sequence reads: CASSLNRGGNTIYF. The CDR3 DNA reads as TGCGCCAGCAGCTTGAACAGGGGTGGAAACACCATATATTTT.

The rearrangement uses TRBV25-1 and TRBJ2-5; no definite D call. Trimming shortened V by 3 bases and J by 2 bases, and 7 bases separated the two germline ends. Germline CDR1 is MGHDK and CDR2 is SYGVNS. The CDR3 covers 13 residues. The CDR3 loop reads CASSDVLQETQYF. The CDR3 bases are TGTGCCAGCAGTGATGTTCTACAAGAGACCCAGTACTTC.

This sequence joins TRBV6-6 and TRBJ2-2; D remains ambiguous. Trimming pared 6 bases from V and 1 base from J, leaving 3 bases between. The germline V gene has CDR1 MNHNY and CDR2 SVGAGI (reference sequence). The CDR3 has 12 residues. For the CDR3, the DNA is TGTGCCAGCAGCTTGAACACCGGGGAGCTGTTTTTT. Residues: CASSLNTGELFF.

V is TRBV6-1 and J is TRBJ1-1; D remains ambiguous. V lost 2 bases, J lost 11 bases, and 21 bases lay in between. Germline values: CDR1 MNHNS, CDR2 SASEGT. This CDR3 is built from 15 residues. DNA of the CDR3: TGTGCCAGCAGTGAACCGATCCGACTCCCTACCGGGGCTTTCTTT. This encodes CASSEPIRLPTGAFF.

This clone was observed a few times. The V and J genes are TRBV5-1 and TRBJ1-1, with 10 bases aligning to TRBD1. The CDR3 runs to 13 residues. Germline assignment: CDR1 SGHRS and CDR2 YFSETQ. J was trimmed by 8 bases and V by 4 bases; bases with no gene match: 5. CDR3 sequence: CASSHRDRGEAFF. The CDR3 coding sequence is TGCGCCAGCAGCCACCGGGACAGGGGAGAAGCTTTCTTT. The full variable domain, rest sourced from reference TRBV5-1 and TRBJ1-1, is KAGVTQTPRYLIKTRGQQVTLSCSPISGHRSVSWYQQTPGQGLQFLFEYFSETQRNKGNFPGRFSGRQFSNSRSEMNVSTLELGDSALYLCASSHRDRGEAFFGQGTRLTVV.

The chain carries TRBV30 and TRBJ2-1, with TRBD2 matching over 11 bases. With 1 base clipped from V and 10 bases from J, the junction kept 9 bases outside the gene matches. The CDR3 is 15 residues long. The germline V gene has CDR1 GTSNPN and CDR2 SVGIG (reference sequence). DNA of the CDR3: TGTGCCTGGAGTGCCGCCCTTAGCGGGAGGGTCGAGCAGTTCTTC. It is translated as CAWSAALSGRVEQFF.

The V gene is TRBV28, the J gene TRBJ2-7; TRBD2 is a possible D gene (6 bases). The CDR3 is 12 amino acids. Germline V gene sequence: CDR1 MDHEN, CDR2 SYDVKM. The DNA of the CDR3 is TGTGCTACCTCGAGGGAGGTCTACGAGCAGTACTTC. Amino acids: CATSREVYEQYF. The variable domain in full, completed from reference TRBV28 and TRBJ2-7, reads DVKVTQSSRYLVKRTGEKVFLECVQDMDHENMFWYRQDPGLGLRLIYFSYDVKMKEKGDIPEGYSVSREKKERFSLILESASTNQTSMYLCATSREVYEQYFGPGTRLTVT.

The CDR3 nucleotides read TGTGCCAGCTCACCACCGATGGGAGGGAAACTGTTTTTT. Translating gives CASSPPMGGKLFF. The chain has TRBV18 and TRBJ1-4; no clear D gene. V gave up 0 bases and J gave up 11 bases, with 10 bases separating them. The V gene's germline CDR1 is KGHSH and CDR2 LQKENI. The CDR3 spans 13 residues.

The chain joins TRBV5-1 to TRBJ2-7; 12 nucleotides agree with TRBD1. The CDR3 extends over 15 amino acids. Germline V gene data show CDR1 as SGHRS and CDR2 as YFSETQ. Trimming removed 4 bases from V and 3 bases from J; junction bases left unmatched: 5. In DNA, the CDR3 is TGCGCCAGCAGCACCGGGACAGGGGGCCTCTACGAGCAGTACTTC. Protein sequence: CASSTGTGGLYEQYF.

The V gene is TRBV6-1, the J gene TRBJ2-7; D not resolved. This CDR3 is built from 13 residues. Germline lookup yields CDR1 MNHNS and CDR2 SASEGT. V was cut by 4 bases and J by 3 bases, with 10 bases left in between. The DNA for the CDR3 is TGTGCCAGCAGTGTTGGCAGTGTCTACGAGCAGTACTTC. Translated: CASSVGSVYEQYF.

The rearrangement uses TRBV5-4 and TRBJ2-5; D is unresolved. V was shortened by 0 bases and J by 5 bases, with 11 bases between the two germline ends. CDR1 is SGHNT, CDR2 YYREEE, per germline (reference sequence). The CDR3 runs to 14 residues. CDR3 region: CASSLGGIRETQYF. Written as DNA, the CDR3 is TGTGCCAGCAGCTTGGGCGGCATCCGTGAGACCCAGTACTTC.

The CDR3, as DNA: TGCAGCGTTTCTAGCTGGCCTGCGGGCACTGAAGCTTTCTTT. Residues: CSVSSWPAGTEAFF. V gene TRBV29-1 combines with J gene TRBJ1-1; D is ambiguous. V lost 5 bases to trimming and J lost 4 bases, with 17 bases between them. CDR3 size: 14 residues. Per germline, CDR1 SQVTM and CDR2 ANQGSEA.

The chain links TRBV27 to TRBJ2-7, with 11 bases aligning to TRBD2. After removal of 3 bases from V and 3 bases from J, the junction contained 7 bases not matched to a gene. The CDR3 extends over 16 amino acids. The germline V gene has CDR1 MNHEY and CDR2 SMNVEV (reference sequence). Here the CDR3 reads CASSFLTSGNNYEQYF. The CDR3, as DNA: TGTGCCAGCAGTTTTCTGACTAGCGGGAACAACTACGAGCAGTACTTC.

CDR3 in DNA: TGCAGCGTTGAAGGGGTGTTGGGACTAGCGGGAAACAATGAGCAGTTCTTC. Translating gives CSVEGVLGLAGNNEQFF. The chain joins TRBV29-1 to TRBJ2-1, with TRBD2 identical over 13 bases. The CDR3 runs to 17 residues. Germline V CDR1 and CDR2: SQVTM, ANQGSEA. The trim removed 1 base at V and 5 bases at J, leaving 8 bases unmatched.

The chain uses TRBV5-1 and TRBJ1-2, with D maybe TRBD1 (6 bases). The CDR3 is 14 amino acids. V dropped 4 bases and J dropped 5 bases, with 15 bases sitting between them. Germline lookup yields CDR1 SGHRS and CDR2 YFSETQ. CDR3 in DNA: TGCGCCAGCAGCCTGGAGGGGACACAGTATGGCTACACCTTC. This translates into CASSLEGTQYGYTF.

The V and J genes are TRBV5-1 and TRBJ2-5; possibly TRBD2 for D (6 bases). Trimming took 2 bases from V and 5 from J, leaving 16 bases between them. The CDR3 is 15 residues long. Germline V gene lookup returns CDR1 SGHRS and CDR2 YFSETQ. The CDR3 DNA reads TGCGCCAGCAGCTTAACGGTTGGCGGGATGGAGACCCAGTACTTC. Protein sequence: CASSLTVGGMETQYF.

The chain has TRBV28 and TRBJ1-5; D is possibly TRBD1 (6 bases). V lost 5 bases, J lost 3 bases, and 17 bases lay in between. The CDR3 spans 16 residues. The germline V gene has CDR1 MDHEN and CDR2 SYDVKM. CDR3 DNA: TGTGCCAGCAGTACACGACAGGCCTTTTCCAATCAGCCCCAGCATTTT. It is translated as CASSTRQAFSNQPQHF.

The chain carries TRBV5-4 and TRBJ2-5; D gene unclear. The CDR3 has 14 residues. The V end lost 1 base, the J end lost 1 base, and 8 bases lay between the germline ends. Germline assignment: CDR1 SGHNT and CDR2 YYREEE (reference sequence). The CDR3 nucleotides read TGTGCCAGCAGCTTGACGGGTGGCCAAGAGACCCAGTACTTC. Translation: CASSLTGGQETQYF.

This clone was seen a single time. J is TRBJ2-2 and V is TRBV14, with 7 bases matching TRBD2. Germline-derived CDR1 and CDR2 are SGHDN and FVKESK. Unmatched junction bases numbered 7, after V lost 0 bases and J lost 6 bases. The CDR3 has 16 amino acids. The CDR3 sequence: CASSQDLTSFPGELFF. In nucleotides, the CDR3 is TGTGCCAGCAGCCAAGATCTGACTAGCTTCCCCGGGGAGCTGTTTTTT.

The chain joins TRBV9 to TRBJ1-5; TRBD1 might be the D (5 bases). Germline V gene sequence: CDR1 SGDLS, CDR2 YYNGEE. The V gene lost 4 bases and the J gene lost 5 bases, with 13 bases spanning the gap. The CDR3 has 14 amino acids. The CDR3 reads CASSIRGEDQPQHF. The CDR3 DNA reads TGTGCCAGCAGCATCCGAGGGGAGGATCAGCCCCAGCATTTT.